This T cell receptor beta chain emerged from a study of blood T cells in healthy people across ages. Germline V gives CDR1 SGHAT, CDR2 FQNNGV. Trimming pared 1 base from V and 2 bases from J, leaving 9 bases between. The CDR3 loop spans 14 amino acids. This clonotype was seen a handful of times. Its antigen is still unknown. The authors ran a second PCR of roughly 6 to 12 cycles using a sample-barcoded 5' primer and a J-beta primer mix. TCRdb redid the calling of the 5' RACE reads with MiXCR, one entry per CDR3 protein. The repertoire holds hundreds of thousands of distinct CDR3 sequences, with around a fifth as singletons. Overall study results and limits: The study could not conclusively compare naive and antigen-experienced cells, given its unsorted PBMCs. Age brought a roughly linear fall in TCR beta diversity measured per million T cells.

The sample was blood. The chain recombines TRBV11-2 with TRBJ2-7; no reliable D call. This receptor was identified in a man between 65 and 85 years old in good health. CDR3 bases: TGTGCCAGCAGCTTAGGGCCCAAACCCTACGAGCAGTACTTC. Translation: CASSLGPKPYEQYF. Variable domain in full (rest from reference TRBV11-2 and TRBJ2-7): EAGVAQSPRYKIIEKRQSVAFWCNPISGHATLYWYQQILGQGPKLLIQFQNNGVVDDSQLPKDRFSAERLKGVDSTLKIQPAKLEDSAVYLCASSLGPKPYEQYFGPGTRLTVT.